This T cell receptor (beta chain) was identified in a study of beta chain features in type 1 diabetes. Study as a whole: Across every sample, 85 million to 120 million sorted cells were examined in total.

As regards this clone: Its cognate antigen is unknown.

This CDR3 comprises 11 residues. Germline V gene lookup returns CDR1 SGHTA and CDR2 FQGNSA. The V end lost 5 bases, the J end lost 4 bases, and 6 bases lay between the germline ends. Sorting of CD4+ naive, central memory, regulatory and stem cell-like memory cells was performed via CD45RO/CCR7/CD25/CD127/CD95/CD27. The authors reverse transcribed all of the isolated RNA, so sequencing captured expressed TCRB transcripts. Assay used: immunoSEQ multiplex PCR; TCRdb lists only in-frame clones, some missing. The sample records a few hundred thousand clones, about 15% being singletons. Notes on the study in general: Cells that show high TCR expression could be over-represented by cDNA sequencing. Patients with type 1 diabetes carried fewer insertions and had more deletions at their VDJ junctions. Moderate but significant shortening of TCRB CDR3s was recorded in all four CD4+ subsets from Type 1 diabetes patients.

The TCR comes from a man younger than 45 with type 1 diabetes. Sequenced input: naive CD4+ T cells from blood. This chain uses TRBV7-2 with TRBJ2-7, with D unresolved. The DNA of the CDR3 is TGTGCCAGCAGCAGCGCTTACGAGCAGTACTTC. As protein: CASSSAYEQYF.